Listed below are T cell receptor beta chains from one sample, sequenced in a study of T cells in localized non-small cell lung cancer. Some clones are missing from TCRdb's copy, which holds only in-frame ones; the method was immunoSEQ multiplex PCR. The sample yields about 56,000 clones, about nine tenths seen once. The sample here was peripheral blood, taken before any cancer treatment. Every receptor here comes from a woman aged 35 to 70 with stage I lung adenocarcinoma. Each CDR3 is given with its conserved first and last residue. Fields, in order: CDR3 DNA, CDR3 protein, D gene, clone size, V gene, J gene. D genes are given only for firm matches. Only some rows state a clone size, as once, few, many or a class for expanded clones.

cdr3_nt: TGTGCCAGCAGCTTTGGACAAACCACTGAAGCTTTCTTT
cdr3_aa: CASSFGQTTEAFF
d_call: -
clone_size: once
v_call: TRBV7-9
j_call: TRBJ1-1

cdr3_nt: TGTGCCAGTAGTCCCCGGACAGGGGGCTCTGAAGCTTTCTTT
cdr3_aa: CASSPRTGGSEAFF
d_call: TRBD1
clone_size: -
v_call: TRBV19
j_call: TRBJ1-1

cdr3_nt: TGTGCCAGTAGCGGACAGGGGGAGAACTATGGCTACACCTTC
cdr3_aa: CASSGQGENYGYTF
d_call: TRBD1
clone_size: -
v_call: TRBV19
j_call: TRBJ1-2

cdr3_nt: TGTGCCAGCAGCTTGGTAGCCCCGAACACCGGGGAGCTGTTTTTT
cdr3_aa: CASSLVAPNTGELFF
d_call: -
clone_size: few
v_call: TRBV5-4
j_call: TRBJ2-2

cdr3_nt: TGTGCCAGCAGGCGCACGGAGGCAACTAATGAAAAACTGTTTTTT
cdr3_aa: CASRRTEATNEKLFF
d_call: -
clone_size: -
v_call: TRBV6-5
j_call: TRBJ1-4

cdr3_nt: TGTGCCAGCACTCTCGGGGGTTTAGACACCGGGGAGCTGTTTTTT
cdr3_aa: CASTLGGLDTGELFF
d_call: -
clone_size: once
v_call: TRBV7-2
j_call: TRBJ2-2

cdr3_nt: TGTGCCAGCAGTCCCCCGGAGGGTGGCACAGATACGCAGTATTTT
cdr3_aa: CASSPPEGGTDTQYF
d_call: -
clone_size: -
v_call: TRBV6-5
j_call: TRBJ2-3

cdr3_nt: TGTGCCAGCAGTGGACACTACGAGCAGTACTTC
cdr3_aa: CASSGHYEQYF
d_call: -
clone_size: once
v_call: TRBV6-1
j_call: TRBJ2-7

cdr3_nt: TGCGCCAGCAGAGTGGGGGACGCGGGTGGCTACACCTTC
cdr3_aa: CASRVGDAGGYTF
d_call: -
clone_size: -
v_call: TRBV5-1
j_call: TRBJ1-2

cdr3_nt: TGTGCCAGTACCGGGACACTAGACACCGGGGAGCTGTTTTTT
cdr3_aa: CASTGTLDTGELFF
d_call: -
clone_size: -
v_call: TRBV19
j_call: TRBJ2-2

cdr3_nt: TGCGCCAGCAGCCCTACTCCGGACAGGGTGGGGGAAAAACTGTTTTTT
cdr3_aa: CASSPTPDRVGEKLFF
d_call: TRBD1
clone_size: -
v_call: TRBV4-3
j_call: TRBJ1-4

cdr3_nt: TGTGCCAGCAGCTCCGTAAATAACAATGAGCAGTTCTTC
cdr3_aa: CASSSVNNNEQFF
d_call: -
clone_size: -
v_call: TRBV7-2
j_call: TRBJ2-1

cdr3_nt: TGTGCCAGCAGCCAAGGGACTTACGGGGATACGCAGTATTTT
cdr3_aa: CASSQGTYGDTQYF
d_call: -
clone_size: -
v_call: TRBV7-3
j_call: TRBJ2-3

cdr3_nt: TGCAGCGTTAGACCCGGCGGGGGGGCGACAGATACGCAGTATTTT
cdr3_aa: CSVRPGGGATDTQYF
d_call: TRBD2
clone_size: -
v_call: TRBV29-1
j_call: TRBJ2-3

cdr3_nt: TGTGCCAGCAGCGCCCGAGGGAGGGCGGGCTACACCTTC
cdr3_aa: CASSARGRAGYTF
d_call: -
clone_size: -
v_call: TRBV9
j_call: TRBJ1-2

cdr3_nt: TGTGCTAGTGGTCCTACCGGGACAGAGGGCTACACCTTC
cdr3_aa: CASGPTGTEGYTF
d_call: TRBD1
clone_size: -
v_call: TRBV12-5
j_call: TRBJ1-2

cdr3_nt: TGCGCCAGCAGCACGGGACAGGTTAGTGGCTGGGGTCGAAACGAGCAGTACTTC
cdr3_aa: CASSTGQVSGWGRNEQYF
d_call: TRBD1
clone_size: -
v_call: TRBV5-1
j_call: TRBJ2-7

cdr3_nt: TGCGCCAGCACCCGTGGGGGCACTGAAGCTTTCTTT
cdr3_aa: CASTRGGTEAFF
d_call: -
clone_size: -
v_call: TRBV10-2
j_call: TRBJ1-1

cdr3_nt: TGTGCCTGGTGGGACAGGGGGAGCGACGAAAAACTGTTTTTT
cdr3_aa: CAWWDRGSDEKLFF
d_call: TRBD1
clone_size: few
v_call: TRBV30
j_call: TRBJ1-4

cdr3_nt: TGTGCCAGCAGCAAAGGGGAGCGGGGGGCCTACGAGCAGTACTTC
cdr3_aa: CASSKGERGAYEQYF
d_call: -
clone_size: -
v_call: TRBV21-1
j_call: TRBJ2-7

cdr3_nt: TGCGCCAGCAGCCAAGATCGGGCAGGTACCTACGAGCAGTACTTC
cdr3_aa: CASSQDRAGTYEQYF
d_call: -
clone_size: -
v_call: TRBV4-1
j_call: TRBJ2-7

cdr3_nt: TGTGCCAGCAAGAAAGAGACCCAGTACTTC
cdr3_aa: CASKKETQYF
d_call: -
clone_size: -
v_call: TRBV27
j_call: TRBJ2-5

cdr3_nt: TGTGCCAGCAGCTATTCCAGAGCCTACGAGCAGTACTTC
cdr3_aa: CASSYSRAYEQYF
d_call: -
clone_size: -
v_call: TRBV5-4
j_call: TRBJ2-7

cdr3_nt: TGCGCCAGCAGCCCCCGGGGTATCCAAGAGACCCAGTACTTC
cdr3_aa: CASSPRGIQETQYF
d_call: -
clone_size: -
v_call: TRBV5-1
j_call: TRBJ2-5

cdr3_nt: TGCGCCAGCAGCCAAGATAGACTAGCGGGGGAAGAGACCCAGTACTTC
cdr3_aa: CASSQDRLAGEETQYF
d_call: TRBD2
clone_size: -
v_call: TRBV4-3
j_call: TRBJ2-5

cdr3_nt: TGTGCCAGTAGTCCCCGGACAGGGATGAACACTGAAGCTTTCTTT
cdr3_aa: CASSPRTGMNTEAFF
d_call: TRBD1
clone_size: -
v_call: TRBV19
j_call: TRBJ1-1

cdr3_nt: TGTGCCAGTACCGACAATACAGGCTACGAGCAGTACTTC
cdr3_aa: CASTDNTGYEQYF
d_call: -
clone_size: -
v_call: TRBV19
j_call: TRBJ2-7

cdr3_nt: TGTGCCAGCAGCTCGCCGGGACAGGGAGCCGGGGCCAACGTCCTGACTTTC
cdr3_aa: CASSSPGQGAGANVLTF
d_call: TRBD1
clone_size: -
v_call: TRBV5-4
j_call: TRBJ2-6

cdr3_nt: TGTGCCTGGAACGTAAACACCGGGGAGCTGTTTTTT
cdr3_aa: CAWNVNTGELFF
d_call: -
clone_size: -
v_call: TRBV30
j_call: TRBJ2-2

cdr3_nt: TGCGCCAGCAGCTTGGATATCAGGACTAGCGGGGGACGAACAGATACGCAGTATTTT
cdr3_aa: CASSLDIRTSGGRTDTQYF
d_call: TRBD2
clone_size: -
v_call: TRBV5-1
j_call: TRBJ2-3

cdr3_nt: TGCGCCAGCAGTGAGTTGACAGGGCTGACGAAGACCCAGTACTTC
cdr3_aa: CASSELTGLTKTQYF
d_call: TRBD1
clone_size: -
v_call: TRBV10-2
j_call: TRBJ2-5